This TCR beta chain was sequenced in a study of cytomegalovirus exposure and HLA in healthy donors. Comments on this clone: Its target is not known.

Overall study findings and caveats: Association with HLA alleles at 0.05 false discovery rate was found for approximately 18,000 TCR beta sequences in a later analysis.

The PCR ran on 60 Vbeta and 13 Jbeta primers. The method was immunoSEQ multiplex PCR; TCRdb's version includes in-frame clones alone and lacks a portion of them. Of 130,000 to 150,000 clones listed, around 80% are singletons. This CDR3 has 15 residues. V shed 5 bases, J shed 5 bases, and the junction held 11 bases outside the gene matches. Germline-derived CDR1 and CDR2 are MNHEY and SMNVEV (reference sequence). The TCR was taken from a man in his forties in good health and CMV-seropositive. The rearrangement links TRBV27 to TRBJ1-1; 7 nucleotides align to TRBD1. The material sequenced was PBMCs. CDR3 coding DNA: TGTGCCAGCAGTGCCTCAGGGGGGATGGGGACTGAAGCTTTCTTT. Translation: CASSASGGMGTEAFF.